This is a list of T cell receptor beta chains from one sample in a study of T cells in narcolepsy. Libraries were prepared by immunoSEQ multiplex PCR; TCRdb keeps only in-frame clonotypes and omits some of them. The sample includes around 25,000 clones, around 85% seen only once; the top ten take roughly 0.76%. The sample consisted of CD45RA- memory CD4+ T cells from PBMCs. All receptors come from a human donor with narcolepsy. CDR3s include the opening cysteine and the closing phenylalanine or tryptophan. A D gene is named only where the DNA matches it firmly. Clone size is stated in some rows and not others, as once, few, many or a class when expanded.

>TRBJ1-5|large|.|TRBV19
CASNANGGSNQPQHF
TGTGCCAGTAACGCGAATGGGGGTAGCAATCAGCCCCAGCATTTT
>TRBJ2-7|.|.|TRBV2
CASGGTFYEQYF
TGTGCCAGCGGGGGGACTTTCTACGAGCAGTACTTC
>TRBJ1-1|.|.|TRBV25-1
CASSPGELAEAFF
TGTGCCAGCTCACCAGGGGAACTAGCTGAAGCTTTCTTT
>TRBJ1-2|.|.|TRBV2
CASPSGQSYGYTF
TGTGCCAGTCCCTCGGGCCAGAGCTATGGCTACACCTTC
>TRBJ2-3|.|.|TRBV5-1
CASGGGGGSTDTQYF
TGCGCCAGCGGAGGGGGAGGGGGAAGCACAGATACGCAGTATTTT
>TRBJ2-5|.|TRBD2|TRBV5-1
CASSAINSGGKETQYF
TGCGCCAGCAGCGCGATTAATAGCGGGGGAAAAGAGACCCAGTACTTC
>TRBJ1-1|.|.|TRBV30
CAWDSGYTEAFF
TGTGCCTGGGACAGTGGGTACACTGAAGCTTTCTTT
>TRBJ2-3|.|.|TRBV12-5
CASGLGVGDGYF
TGTGCTAGTGGTTTGGGCGTCGGGGATGGGTATTTT
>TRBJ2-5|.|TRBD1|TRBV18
CASSPRDRGTETQYF
TGTGCCAGCTCCCCACGGGACAGGGGGACAGAGACCCAGTACTTC
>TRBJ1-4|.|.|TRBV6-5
CASTKSGTPYEKLFF
TGTGCCAGCACCAAATCCGGGACACCCTATGAAAAACTGTTTTTT
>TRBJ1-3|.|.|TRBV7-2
CASGASGNTIYF
TGTGCCAGCGGAGCCTCTGGAAACACCATATATTTT
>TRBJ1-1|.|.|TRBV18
CASSPDPAGTNTEAFF
TGTGCCAGCTCACCAGACCCGGCAGGGACTAACACTGAAGCTTTCTTT
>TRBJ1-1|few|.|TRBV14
CASSQDSWTSSKPEAFF
TGTGCCAGCAGCCAAGATTCCTGGACTTCCTCCAAACCTGAAGCTTTCTTT
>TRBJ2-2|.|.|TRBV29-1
CSVASRVGTGELFF
TGCAGCGTTGCATCCCGGGTAGGCACCGGGGAGCTGTTTTTT
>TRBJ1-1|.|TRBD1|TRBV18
CASSPGTGVRSTEAFF
TGTGCCAGCTCACCGGGGACAGGGGTTAGGAGTACTGAAGCTTTCTTT
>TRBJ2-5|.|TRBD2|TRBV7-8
CASSLIASGGSQETQYF
TGTGCCAGCAGCTTAATCGCTAGCGGGGGGTCCCAAGAGACCCAGTACTTC
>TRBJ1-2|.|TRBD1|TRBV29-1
CSVPMGGQGIGGYTF
TGCAGCGTTCCGATGGGGGGACAGGGAATTGGAGGCTACACCTTC
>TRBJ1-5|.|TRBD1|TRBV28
CASTQDRGLPNQPQHF
TGTGCCAGCACCCAGGACAGGGGGCTTCCCAATCAGCCCCAGCATTTT
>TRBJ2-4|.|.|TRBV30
CAWGVWGKNIQYF
TGTGCCTGGGGGGTATGGGGCAAAAACATTCAGTACTTC
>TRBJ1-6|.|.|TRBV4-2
CASSPFSNSPLHF
TGTGCCAGCAGCCCTTTTTCCAATTCACCCCTCCACTTT
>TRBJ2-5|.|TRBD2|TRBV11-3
CASSPGSGGRQETQYF
TGTGCCAGCAGCCCAGGCAGCGGGGGGCGACAAGAGACCCAGTACTTC
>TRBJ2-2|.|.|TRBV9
CASSVVSQGPLTGELFF
TGTGCCAGCAGCGTAGTTTCTCAGGGACCCCTCACCGGGGAGCTGTTTTTT
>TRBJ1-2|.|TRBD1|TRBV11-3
CASSFRTGNYGYTF
TGTGCCAGCAGCTTCCGGACAGGGAACTATGGCTACACCTTC
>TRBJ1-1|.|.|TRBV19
CASSPGLGNTEAFF
TGTGCCAGTAGCCCGGGACTGGGGAACACTGAAGCTTTCTTT
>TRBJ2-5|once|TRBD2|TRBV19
CASSPSGSRETQYF
TGTGCCAGTAGCCCTAGCGGGAGTAGGGAGACCCAGTACTTC
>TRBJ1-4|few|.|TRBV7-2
CASSAGQILNEKLFF
TGTGCCAGCAGCGCTGGACAGATACTAAATGAAAAACTGTTTTTT
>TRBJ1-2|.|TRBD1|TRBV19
CASTSRQGGSYGYTF
TGTGCCAGTACCTCAAGACAGGGAGGTTCCTATGGCTACACCTTC
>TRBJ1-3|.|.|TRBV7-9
CASSLTAGYGNTIYF
TGTGCCAGCAGCTTAACCGCAGGTTACGGAAACACCATATATTTT
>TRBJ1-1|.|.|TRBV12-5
CASGLPGAIEAFF
TGTGCTAGTGGCCTACCGGGGGCGATTGAAGCTTTCTTT
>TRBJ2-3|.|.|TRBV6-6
CASSGGASTDTQYF
TGTGCCAGCAGCGGAGGCGCTAGCACAGATACGCAGTATTTT
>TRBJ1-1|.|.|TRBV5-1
CASSLGPAGLNTEAFF
TGCGCCAGCAGCTTGGGGCCCGCAGGGCTAAACACTGAAGCTTTCTTT
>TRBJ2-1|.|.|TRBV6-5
CASSYGKPSSYNEQFF
TGTGCCAGCAGTTATGGAAAGCCGAGCTCCTACAATGAGCAGTTCTTC
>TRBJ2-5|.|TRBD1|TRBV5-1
CASSSGQGEGETQYF
TGCGCCAGCAGCTCGGGACAGGGCGAGGGAGAGACCCAGTACTTC
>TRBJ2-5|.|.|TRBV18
CASTREIGSYQETQYF
TGTGCCAGCACCCGGGAGATTGGGAGTTACCAAGAGACCCAGTACTTC
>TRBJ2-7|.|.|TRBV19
CASSSGRDIYEQYF
TGTGCCAGTAGTTCGGGCCGGGACATCTACGAGCAGTACTTC
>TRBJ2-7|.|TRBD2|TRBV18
CASSPGVTSGKMEQYF
TGTGCCAGCTCACCAGGGGTCACTAGCGGAAAAATGGAGCAGTACTTC
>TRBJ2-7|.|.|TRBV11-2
CASSDPAYEQYF
TGTGCCAGCTCCGACCCGGCCTACGAGCAGTACTTC
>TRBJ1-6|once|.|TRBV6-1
CASSEVGGSSYNSPLHF
TGTGCCAGCAGTGAAGTCGGGGGGAGCTCCTATAATTCACCCCTCCACTTT
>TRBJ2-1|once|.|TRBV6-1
CASSENGGLGNEQFF
TGTGCCAGCAGTGAAAATGGGGGGCTGGGGAATGAGCAGTTCTTC
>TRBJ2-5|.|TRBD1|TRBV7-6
CASSLGTGGLEKTQYF
TGTGCCAGCAGCTTAGGGACAGGGGGCTTGGAAAAGACCCAGTACTTC
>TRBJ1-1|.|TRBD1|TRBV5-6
CASSRDSAEAFF
TGTGCCAGCAGCCGGGACAGCGCTGAAGCTTTCTTT
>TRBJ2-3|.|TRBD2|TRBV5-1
CASSAGLAGLTDTQYF
TGCGCCAGCAGCGCTGGACTAGCGGGTTTGACAGATACGCAGTATTTT
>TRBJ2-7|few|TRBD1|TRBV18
CASSPPSGQGDEQYF
TGTGCCAGCTCACCACCCTCCGGACAGGGTGACGAGCAGTACTTC
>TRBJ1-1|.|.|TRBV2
CASSQAQGTEAFF
TGTGCCAGCAGCCAGGCCCAGGGGACTGAAGCTTTCTTT
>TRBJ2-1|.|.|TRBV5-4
CASSPMTANNEQFF
TGTGCCAGCAGCCCAATGACGGCAAACAATGAGCAGTTCTTC
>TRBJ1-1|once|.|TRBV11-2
CASKPEAGEAFF
TGTGCCAGCAAGCCGGAGGCAGGAGAAGCTTTCTTT
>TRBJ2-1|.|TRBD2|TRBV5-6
CASSSLGLAGGRNEQFF
TGTGCCAGCAGCTCGCTGGGACTAGCGGGGGGCCGAAATGAGCAGTTCTTC
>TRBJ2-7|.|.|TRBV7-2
CASSIRDDNLEQYF
TGTGCCAGCAGCATCCGGGACGATAATCTCGAGCAGTACTTC
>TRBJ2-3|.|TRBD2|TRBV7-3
CASSLKPTSGSGSDTQYF
TGTGCCAGCAGCCTAAAGCCTACTAGCGGGAGTGGGTCGGATACGCAGTATTTT
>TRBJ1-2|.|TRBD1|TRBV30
CAWSRQGPNYGYTF
TGTGCCTGGAGCCGACAGGGCCCTAACTATGGCTACACCTTC
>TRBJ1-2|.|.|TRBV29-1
CSVALTLETTGGYTF
TGCAGCGTTGCCTTGACTCTGGAGACCACGGGAGGCTACACCTTC
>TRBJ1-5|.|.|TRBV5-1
CASSSGESNQPQHF
TGCGCCAGCAGTTCCGGGGAAAGCAATCAGCCCCAGCATTTT
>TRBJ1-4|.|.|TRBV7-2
CASSLAGGEKLFF
TGTGCCAGCAGCCTCGCGGGTGGAGAAAAACTGTTTTTT
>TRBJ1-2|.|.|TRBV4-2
CASSQDRGGYTF
TGTGCCAGCAGCCAAGACAGGGGCGGCTACACCTTC
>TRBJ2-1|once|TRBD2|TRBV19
CASTREGMTGNEQFF
TGTGCCAGTACCCGGGAGGGGATGACTGGGAATGAGCAGTTCTTC
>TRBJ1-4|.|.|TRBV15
CATSRGTAGTNEKLFF
TGTGCCACCAGCAGGGGGACGGCCGGTACTAATGAAAAACTGTTTTTT
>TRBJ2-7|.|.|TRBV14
CASSQLPGPPPYEQYF
TGTGCCAGCAGCCAACTACCGGGACCCCCACCCTACGAGCAGTACTTC
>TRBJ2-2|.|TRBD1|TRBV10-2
CASTSRAGGMNTGELFF
TGCGCCAGCACTTCTAGGGCAGGGGGTATGAACACCGGGGAGCTGTTTTTT
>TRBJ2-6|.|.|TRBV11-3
CASSLSSGANVLTF
TGTGCCAGCAGCTTAAGCTCTGGGGCCAACGTCCTGACTTTC
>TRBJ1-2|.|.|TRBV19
CASSKGSRVYGYTF
TGTGCCAGTAGTAAAGGGTCTCGTGTCTATGGCTACACCTTC